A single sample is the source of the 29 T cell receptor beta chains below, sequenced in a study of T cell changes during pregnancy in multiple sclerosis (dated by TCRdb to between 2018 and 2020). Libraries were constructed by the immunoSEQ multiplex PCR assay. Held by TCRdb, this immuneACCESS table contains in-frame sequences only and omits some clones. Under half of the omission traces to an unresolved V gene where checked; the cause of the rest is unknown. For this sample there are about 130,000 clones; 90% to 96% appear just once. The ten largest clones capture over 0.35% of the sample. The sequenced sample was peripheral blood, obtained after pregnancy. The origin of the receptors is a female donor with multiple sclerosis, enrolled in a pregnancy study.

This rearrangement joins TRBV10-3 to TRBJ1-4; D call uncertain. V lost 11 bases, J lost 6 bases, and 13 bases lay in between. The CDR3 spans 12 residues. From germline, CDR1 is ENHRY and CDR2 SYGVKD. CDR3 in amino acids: CASRGSDEKLFF. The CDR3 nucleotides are TGTGCCTCTCGCGGGTCCGATGAAAAACTGTTTTTT.

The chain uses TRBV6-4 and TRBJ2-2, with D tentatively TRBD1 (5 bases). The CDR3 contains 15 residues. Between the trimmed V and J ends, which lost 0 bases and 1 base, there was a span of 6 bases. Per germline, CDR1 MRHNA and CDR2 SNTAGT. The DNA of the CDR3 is TGTGCCAGCAGTGACTCCCAGGGGAACACCGGGGAGCTGTTTTTT. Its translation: CASSDSQGNTGELFF.

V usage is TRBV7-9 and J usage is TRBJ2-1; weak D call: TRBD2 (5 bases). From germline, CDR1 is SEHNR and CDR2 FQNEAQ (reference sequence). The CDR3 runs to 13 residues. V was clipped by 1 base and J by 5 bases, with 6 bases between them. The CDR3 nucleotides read TGTGCCAGCAGCTTAGAGCGGCACAATGAGCAGTTCTTC. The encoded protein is CASSLERHNEQFF.

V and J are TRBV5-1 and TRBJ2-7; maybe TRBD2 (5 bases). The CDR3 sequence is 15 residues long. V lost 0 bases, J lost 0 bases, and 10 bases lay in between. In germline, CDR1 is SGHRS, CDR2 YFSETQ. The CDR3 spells CASSLETGSSYEQYF. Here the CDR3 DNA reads TGCGCCAGCAGCTTGGAGACGGGGTCCTCCTACGAGCAGTACTTC.

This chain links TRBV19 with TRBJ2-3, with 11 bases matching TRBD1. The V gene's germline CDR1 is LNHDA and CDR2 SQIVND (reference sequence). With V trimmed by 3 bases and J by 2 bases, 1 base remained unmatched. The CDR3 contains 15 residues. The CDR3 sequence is CASSMDRGLTDTQYF. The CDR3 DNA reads TGTGCCAGTAGTATGGACAGGGGGCTCACAGATACGCAGTATTTT. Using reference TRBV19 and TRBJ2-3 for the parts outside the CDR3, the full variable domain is DGGITQSPKYLFRKEGQNVTLSCEQNLNHDAMYWYRQDPGQGLRLIYYSQIVNDFQKGDIAEGYSVSREKKESFPLTVTSAQKNPTAFYLCASSMDRGLTDTQYFGPGTRLTVL.

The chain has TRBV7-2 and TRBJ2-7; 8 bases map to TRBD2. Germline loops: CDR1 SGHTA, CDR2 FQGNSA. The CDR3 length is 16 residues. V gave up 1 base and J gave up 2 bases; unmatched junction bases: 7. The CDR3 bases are TGTGCCAGCAGCTTAGGAGTAGCGGGAATCACCTACGAGCAGTACTTC. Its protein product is CASSLGVAGITYEQYF.

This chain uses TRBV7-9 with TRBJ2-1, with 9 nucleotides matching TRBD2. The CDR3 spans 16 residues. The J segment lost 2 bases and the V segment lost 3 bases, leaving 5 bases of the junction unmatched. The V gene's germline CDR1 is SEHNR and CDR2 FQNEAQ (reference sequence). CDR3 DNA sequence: TGTGCCAGCAGCTTGATAGCGGGAGCTGCCTACAATGAGCAGTTCTTC. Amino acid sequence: CASSLIAGAAYNEQFF.

The CDR3 bases are TGTGCCAGTAGCAATCGGCAGGGAACCACAGATACGCAGTATTTT. This gives the protein CASSNRQGTTDTQYF. The chain has TRBV19 and TRBJ2-3, with D maybe TRBD1 (5 bases). The V gene's germline CDR1 is LNHDA and CDR2 SQIVND (reference sequence). V was clipped by 6 bases and J by 2 bases, with 15 bases between them. This CDR3 has 15 amino acids.

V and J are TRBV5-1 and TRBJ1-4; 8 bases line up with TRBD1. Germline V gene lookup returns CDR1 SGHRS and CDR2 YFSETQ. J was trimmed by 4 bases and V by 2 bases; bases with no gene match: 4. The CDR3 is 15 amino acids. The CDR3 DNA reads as TGCGCCAGCAGCTTCCCGGACAGGGTTAATGAAAAACTGTTTTTT. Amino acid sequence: CASSFPDRVNEKLFF.

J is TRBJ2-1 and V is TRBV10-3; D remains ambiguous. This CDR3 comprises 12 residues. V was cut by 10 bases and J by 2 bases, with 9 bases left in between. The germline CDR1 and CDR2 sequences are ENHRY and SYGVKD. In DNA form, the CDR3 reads TGTGCCACATCGACTCCCTACAATGAGCAGTTCTTC. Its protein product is CATSTPYNEQFF.

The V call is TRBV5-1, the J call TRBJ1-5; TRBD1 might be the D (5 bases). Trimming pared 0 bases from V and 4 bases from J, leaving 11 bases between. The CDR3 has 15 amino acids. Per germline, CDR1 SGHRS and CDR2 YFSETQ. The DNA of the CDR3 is TGCGCCAGCAGCTTGGGGCTGGGGACTAATCAGCCCCAGCATTTT. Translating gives CASSLGLGTNQPQHF.

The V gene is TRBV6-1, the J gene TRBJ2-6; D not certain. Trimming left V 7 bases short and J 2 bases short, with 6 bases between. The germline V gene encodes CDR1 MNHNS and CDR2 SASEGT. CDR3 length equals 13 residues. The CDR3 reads CASTRPGANVLTF. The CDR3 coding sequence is TGTGCCAGCACCCGTCCTGGGGCCAACGTCCTGACTTTC.

In nucleotides, the CDR3 is TGTGCCAACCAACATGACAGGGCGCAGGGCACTGAGCAGTTCTTC. Encoded protein: CANQHDRAQGTEQFF. This chain connects TRBV10-3 to TRBJ2-1, with 7 bases that match TRBD1. The CDR3 covers 15 residues. The germline V gene encodes CDR1 ENHRY and CDR2 SYGVKD. After removal of 10 bases from V and 9 bases from J, the junction contained 18 bases not matched to a gene.

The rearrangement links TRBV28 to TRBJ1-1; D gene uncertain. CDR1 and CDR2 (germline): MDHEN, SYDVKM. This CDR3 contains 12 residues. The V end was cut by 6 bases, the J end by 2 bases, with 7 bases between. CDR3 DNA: TGTGCCAGCAGCTCTATAAACACTGAAGCTTTCTTT. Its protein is CASSSINTEAFF.

CDR3 DNA: TGTGCCAGCAGCTTGGGACAGCTTACAGATACGCAGTATTTT. It yields the protein CASSLGQLTDTQYF. The V and J genes are TRBV7-2 and TRBJ2-3, with 7 positions matching TRBD1. In germline, CDR1 is SGHTA, CDR2 FQGNSA. This CDR3 is 14 amino acids long. Losses at the gene ends were 3 bases for V and 3 bases for J; bases not matched to a gene: 3. Complete variable domain (other parts from reference TRBV7-2 and TRBJ2-3): GAGVSQSPSNKVTEKGKDVELRCDPISGHTALYWYRQSLGQGLEFLIYFQGNSAPDKSGLPSDRFSAERTGGSVSTLTIQRTQQEDSAVYLCASSLGQLTDTQYFGPGTRLTVL.

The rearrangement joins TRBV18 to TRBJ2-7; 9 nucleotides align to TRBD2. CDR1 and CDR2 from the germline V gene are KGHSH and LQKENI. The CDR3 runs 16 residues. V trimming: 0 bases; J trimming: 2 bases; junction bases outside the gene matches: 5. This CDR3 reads CASSPPRLAEPYEQYF. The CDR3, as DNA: TGTGCCAGCTCACCACCCCGACTAGCGGAGCCCTACGAGCAGTACTTC.

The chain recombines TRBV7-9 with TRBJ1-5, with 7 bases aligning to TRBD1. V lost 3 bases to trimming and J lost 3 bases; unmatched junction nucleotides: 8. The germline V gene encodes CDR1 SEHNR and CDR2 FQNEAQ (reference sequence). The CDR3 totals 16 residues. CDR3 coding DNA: TGTGCCAGCAGCTTCCTCGGGACAGTCACCAATCAGCCCCAGCATTTT. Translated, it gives CASSFLGTVTNQPQHF.

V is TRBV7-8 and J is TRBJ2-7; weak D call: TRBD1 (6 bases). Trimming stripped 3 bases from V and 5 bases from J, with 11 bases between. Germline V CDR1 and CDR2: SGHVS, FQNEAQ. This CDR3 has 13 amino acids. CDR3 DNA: TGTGCCAGCAGCTTCAGGGGTCCAAACGAGCAGTACTTC. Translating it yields CASSFRGPNEQYF.

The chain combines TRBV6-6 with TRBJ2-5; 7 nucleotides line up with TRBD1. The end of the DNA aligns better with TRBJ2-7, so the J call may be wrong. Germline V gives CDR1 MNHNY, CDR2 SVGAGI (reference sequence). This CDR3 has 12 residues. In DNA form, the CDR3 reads TGTGCCAGCCTGGGACAGAACTACGAGCAGTACTTC. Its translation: CASLGQNYEQYF.

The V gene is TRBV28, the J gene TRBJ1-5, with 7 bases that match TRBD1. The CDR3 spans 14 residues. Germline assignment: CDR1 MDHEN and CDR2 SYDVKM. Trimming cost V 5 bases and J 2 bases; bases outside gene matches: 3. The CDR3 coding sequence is TGTGCCAGCAGTAGACAGGGCGGCAATCAGCCCCAGCATTTT. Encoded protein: CASSRQGGNQPQHF.

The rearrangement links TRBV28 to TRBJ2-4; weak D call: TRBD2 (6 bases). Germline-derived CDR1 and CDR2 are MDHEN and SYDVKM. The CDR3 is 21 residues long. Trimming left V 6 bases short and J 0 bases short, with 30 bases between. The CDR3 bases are TGTGCCAGCAGGCCCGGGTGGGGCAGGGAGGCGCCAACCTCAGCCAAAAACATTCAGTACTTC. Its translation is CASRPGWGREAPTSAKNIQYF.

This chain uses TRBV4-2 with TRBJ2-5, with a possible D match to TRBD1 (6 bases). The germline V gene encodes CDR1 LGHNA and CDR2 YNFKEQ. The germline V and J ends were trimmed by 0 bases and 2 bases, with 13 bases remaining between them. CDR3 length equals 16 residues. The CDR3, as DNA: TGTGCCAGCAGCCAAGATGTGCCAGGGGATCAAGAGACCCAGTACTTC. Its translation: CASSQDVPGDQETQYF.

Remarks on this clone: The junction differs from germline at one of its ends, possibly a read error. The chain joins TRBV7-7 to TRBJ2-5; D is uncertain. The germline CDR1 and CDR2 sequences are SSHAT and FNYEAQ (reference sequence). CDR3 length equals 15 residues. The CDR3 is CASSISTVFQETQYF. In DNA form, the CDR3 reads TGTGCTAGCAGCATCTCTACGGTGTTCCAAGAGACCCAGTACTTC.

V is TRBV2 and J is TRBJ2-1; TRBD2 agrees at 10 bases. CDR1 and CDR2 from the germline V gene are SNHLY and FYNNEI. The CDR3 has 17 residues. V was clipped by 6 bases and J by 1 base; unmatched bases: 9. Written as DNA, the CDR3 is TGTGCCAGCAGCCACCCTAGCGGGAGAATGTCCTACAATGAGCAGTTCTTC. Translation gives CASSHPSGRMSYNEQFF.

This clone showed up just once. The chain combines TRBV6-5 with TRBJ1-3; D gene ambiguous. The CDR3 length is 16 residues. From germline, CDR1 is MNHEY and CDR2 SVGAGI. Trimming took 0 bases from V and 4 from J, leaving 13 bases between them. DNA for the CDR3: TGTGCCAGCAGTTACTCGTTGGGAGTATACGGAAACACCATATATTTT. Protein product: CASSYSLGVYGNTIYF.

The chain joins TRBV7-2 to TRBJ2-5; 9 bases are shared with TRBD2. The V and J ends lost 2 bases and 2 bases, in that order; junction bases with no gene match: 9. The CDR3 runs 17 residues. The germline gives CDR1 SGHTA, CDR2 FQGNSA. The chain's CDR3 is CASSLILAGVLQETQYF. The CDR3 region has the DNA TGTGCCAGCAGCTTAATATTAGCGGGAGTATTACAAGAGACCCAGTACTTC.

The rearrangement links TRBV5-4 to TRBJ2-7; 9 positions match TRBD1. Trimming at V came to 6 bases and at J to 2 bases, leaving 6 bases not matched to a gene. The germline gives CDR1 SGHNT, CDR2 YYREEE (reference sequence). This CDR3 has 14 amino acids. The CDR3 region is CASTAGTGPYEQYF. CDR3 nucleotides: TGTGCCAGCACCGCCGGGACAGGGCCCTACGAGCAGTACTTC. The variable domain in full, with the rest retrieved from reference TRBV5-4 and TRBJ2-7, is ETGVTQSPTHLIKTRGQQVTLRCSSQSGHNTVSWYQQALGQGPQFIFQYYREEENGRGNFPPRFSGLQFPNYSSELNVNALELDDSALYLCASTAGTGPYEQYFGPGTRLTVT.

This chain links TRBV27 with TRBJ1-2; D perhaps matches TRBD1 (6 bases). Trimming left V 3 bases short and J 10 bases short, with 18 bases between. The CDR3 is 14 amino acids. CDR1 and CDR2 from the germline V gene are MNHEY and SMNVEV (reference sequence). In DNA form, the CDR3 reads TGTGCCAGCAGTTTTAGGGGGTTTCCTAACGTCTACACCTTC. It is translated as CASSFRGFPNVYTF.

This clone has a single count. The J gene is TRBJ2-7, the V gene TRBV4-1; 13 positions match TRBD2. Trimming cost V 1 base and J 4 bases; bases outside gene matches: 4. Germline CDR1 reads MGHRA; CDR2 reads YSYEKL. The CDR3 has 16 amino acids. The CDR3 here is CASSQGTSGSKYEQYF. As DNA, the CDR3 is TGCGCCAGCAGCCAAGGGACTAGCGGGAGTAAGTACGAGCAGTACTTC.